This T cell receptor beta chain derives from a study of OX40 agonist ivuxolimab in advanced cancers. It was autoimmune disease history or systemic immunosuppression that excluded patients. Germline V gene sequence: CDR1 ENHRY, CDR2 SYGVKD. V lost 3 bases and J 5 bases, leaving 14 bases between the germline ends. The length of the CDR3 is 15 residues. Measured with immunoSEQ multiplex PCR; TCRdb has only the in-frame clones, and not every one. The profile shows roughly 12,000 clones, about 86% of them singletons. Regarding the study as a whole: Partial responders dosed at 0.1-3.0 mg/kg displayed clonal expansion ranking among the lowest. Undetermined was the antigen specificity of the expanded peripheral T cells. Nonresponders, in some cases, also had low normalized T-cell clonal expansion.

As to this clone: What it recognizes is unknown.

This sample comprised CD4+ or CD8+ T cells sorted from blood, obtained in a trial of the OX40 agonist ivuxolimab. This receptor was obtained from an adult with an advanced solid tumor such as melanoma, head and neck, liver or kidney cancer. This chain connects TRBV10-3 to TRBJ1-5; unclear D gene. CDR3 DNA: TGTGCCATCAGTGAAAGTGGGCGGGGTTATCAGCCCCAGCATTTT. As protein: CAISESGRGYQPQHF.